This T cell receptor (beta chain) was observed in a study of blood T cell repertoires in COVID-19. Study context: Sources were T cells, B-cell-depleted T cells, or PBMCs; the material itself was cDNA or gDNA.

Some clones are missing from TCRdb's copy, which holds only in-frame ones; the method was immunoSEQ multiplex PCR. The data hold around 93,000 clones, with around 81% observed a single time. Trimming took off 2 bases at V and 2 bases at J, with 10 bases between the two ends. Germline CDR1 reads LGHNA; CDR2 reads YNFKEQ. CDR3 size: 15 residues. This TCR was sampled from a man in his 60s with acute or convalescent COVID-19. What was sequenced was peripheral blood. The V gene is TRBV4-2, the J gene TRBJ2-4; tentative D call: TRBD2 (6 bases). CDR3 sequence: CASSQPSATKNIQYF. Written as DNA, the CDR3 is TGTGCCAGCAGCCAACCTAGCGCGACCAAAAACATTCAGTACTTC.